A single sample is the source of the 14 T cell receptor beta chains below, sequenced in a study of radiation and T cells in renal cell carcinoma. Sample time point: blood 2 weeks post-SBRT. The treatment was: 15 Gy SBRT to primary tumor, nephrectomy 4 weeks later. The protocol was immunoSEQ multiplex PCR, while the TCRdb copy is restricted to in-frame clones and leaves out a portion. The data show 70,000 or so clones, about 81% seen once. The material sequenced was blood, taken from a patient whose treatment included radiotherapy and nephrectomy. Every receptor here comes from a man aged 60 to 69 with renal cell carcinoma.

The rearrangement joins TRBV7-2 to TRBJ2-1; D is uncertain. The CDR3 loop spans 16 amino acids. Trimming removed 5 bases at V and 2 bases at J, with 16 bases between. Germline CDR1 and CDR2: SGHTA and FQGNSA. The CDR3 here is CASSRLSRRAYNEQFF. The DNA for the CDR3 is TGTGCCAGCAGCCGCCTCTCTAGGAGAGCCTACAATGAGCAGTTCTTC.

The sample holds one count of this clone. V usage is TRBV7-2 and J usage is TRBJ2-1; the D gene is possibly TRBD2 (6 bases). Between the trimmed V and J ends, which lost 5 bases and 5 bases, there was a span of 13 bases. CDR3 length: 14 residues. In germline, CDR1 is SGHTA, CDR2 FQGNSA. The CDR3 nucleotides are TGTGCCAGCAGCACTAGCATAGCTGACAATGAGCAGTTCTTC. Protein: CASSTSIADNEQFF.

The chain recombines TRBV6-5 with TRBJ2-1; the match to TRBD2 covers 8 bases. In germline, CDR1 is MNHEY, CDR2 SVGAGI. This CDR3 has 15 amino acids. V dropped 2 bases and J dropped 0; count of bases not matched to a gene: 0. The CDR3, as DNA: TGTGCCAGCAGTTACACTAGCGGCTCCTACAATGAGCAGTTCTTC. Protein product: CASSYTSGSYNEQFF.

This clone showed up just once. V and J are TRBV5-1 and TRBJ2-2, with D possibly being TRBD1 or TRBD2 (5 bases each). This CDR3 is built from 15 residues. Looked up from germline, CDR1 is SGHRS and CDR2 is YFSETQ. Trimming pared 4 bases from V and 9 bases from J, leaving 19 bases between. CDR3 nucleotide sequence: TGCGCCAGCAGCAAATCGGGACGTAACGCTTGGGAGCTGTTTTTT. Translating it yields CASSKSGRNAWELFF.

The genes are TRBV20-1 and TRBJ2-7; 10 bases line up with TRBD1. Germline trimming cut 7 bases from V and 11 bases from J; bases unmatched to any gene: 8. The CDR3 is 11 residues long. The germline gives CDR1 DFQATT, CDR2 SNEGSKA (reference sequence). CDR3 bases: TGCAGTGTCCCCCGGACAGGGGGAGAGTACTTC. Protein product: CSVPRTGGEYF.

This sequence joins TRBV7-9 and TRBJ2-5, with 7 bases aligning to TRBD1. J gave up 4 bases and V 5 bases, and 10 bases lay outside the gene matches. The length of the CDR3 is 15 residues. Per the germline V gene, CDR1 is SEHNR and CDR2 is FQNEAQ (reference sequence). The CDR3 protein is CASSRIQGMVETQYF. The CDR3 DNA is TGTGCCAGCAGCCGCATACAGGGGATGGTAGAGACCCAGTACTTC.

The chain carries TRBV7-9 and TRBJ2-2; D is unclear. Looked up from germline, CDR1 is SEHNR and CDR2 is FQNEAQ (reference sequence). The V and J ends lost 5 bases and 0 bases respectively, with 7 bases between them. The CDR3 consists of 14 residues. As DNA, the CDR3 is TGTGCCAGCAGCCTGACCCCGAACACCGGGGAGCTGTTTTTT. As protein: CASSLTPNTGELFF.

The rearrangement joins TRBV19 to TRBJ1-1; D is uncertain. CDR3 length equals 13 residues. Trimming pared 6 bases from V and 10 bases from J, leaving 18 bases between. CDR1 and CDR2 (germline): LNHDA, SQIVND (reference sequence). CDR3 bases: TGTGCCAGTAGCTCGGGGTTGCAAGGGCCAGCTTTCTTT. It codes for CASSSGLQGPAFF.

The chain joins TRBV19 to TRBJ2-7; 9 bases match TRBD2. CDR1 and CDR2 from the germline V gene are LNHDA and SQIVND (reference sequence). V shed 5 bases and J 4 bases; nucleotides not matched to a gene: 12. The CDR3 totals 16 residues. The CDR3 spells CASSFRRASGKYEQYF. For the CDR3, the DNA is TGTGCCAGTAGTTTTCGGAGGGCTAGCGGGAAATACGAGCAGTACTTC.

The chain links TRBV10-3 to TRBJ2-1, with a tentative D call TRBD2 (5 bases). Germline CDR1 ENHRY, CDR2 SYGVKD. CDR3 size: 15 residues. The V gene lost 4 bases and the J gene lost 2 bases, with 12 bases spanning the gap. CDR3 amino acids: CAISVSDSPYNEQFF. The CDR3 nucleotides read TGTGCCATCAGTGTCTCGGACTCGCCCTACAATGAGCAGTTCTTC.

The chain recombines TRBV9 with TRBJ2-6; D unclear. The CDR3 sequence is 16 residues long. V lost 2 bases and J lost 1, with 10 bases in between. CDR1 and CDR2 (germline): SGDLS, YYNGEE. The CDR3 protein is CASSVRRSSGANVLTF. CDR3 DNA: TGTGCCAGCAGCGTCAGGAGATCTTCTGGGGCCAACGTCCTGACTTTC.

For this clone: At one of its ends the junction is not consistent with the germline gene, which may arise from a read error. The chain links TRBV20-1 to TRBJ1-2, with unresolved D. Per germline, CDR1 DFQATT and CDR2 SNEGSKA (reference sequence). This CDR3 is 11 amino acids long. CDR3 sequence (DNA): TGCAGTGCTGGAGAGGTATATGGCTACACCTTC. Its translation is CSAGEVYGYTF.

The CDR3 loop is CASSLDTQWYNSPLHF. In DNA form, the CDR3 reads TGTGCCAGCAGCTTAGACACACAGTGGTATAATTCACCCCTCCACTTT. The chain joins TRBV7-2 to TRBJ1-6; no clear D gene. The CDR3 is 16 residues long. Germline V gene lookup returns CDR1 SGHTA and CDR2 FQGNSA. V shed 1 base and J shed 4 bases, with 11 bases lying between them. The full variable domain, in which reference TRBV7-2 and TRBJ1-6 provide the parts outside the CDR3, is GAGVSQSPSNKVTEKGKDVELRCDPISGHTALYWYRQSLGQGLEFLIYFQGNSAPDKSGLPSDRFSAERTGGSVSTLTIQRTQQEDSAVYLCASSLDTQWYNSPLHFGNGTRLTVT.

The rearrangement joins TRBV27 to TRBJ2-1, with 7 bases identical to TRBD2. Germline CDR1 and CDR2: MNHEY and SMNVEV (reference sequence). CDR3 length: 15 residues. Trimming took 5 bases from V and 5 from J; bases not matched to a gene: 9. This CDR3 reads CASSPRAGENNEQFF. For the CDR3, the DNA is TGTGCCAGCAGTCCTAGGGCGGGAGAGAACAATGAGCAGTTCTTC.